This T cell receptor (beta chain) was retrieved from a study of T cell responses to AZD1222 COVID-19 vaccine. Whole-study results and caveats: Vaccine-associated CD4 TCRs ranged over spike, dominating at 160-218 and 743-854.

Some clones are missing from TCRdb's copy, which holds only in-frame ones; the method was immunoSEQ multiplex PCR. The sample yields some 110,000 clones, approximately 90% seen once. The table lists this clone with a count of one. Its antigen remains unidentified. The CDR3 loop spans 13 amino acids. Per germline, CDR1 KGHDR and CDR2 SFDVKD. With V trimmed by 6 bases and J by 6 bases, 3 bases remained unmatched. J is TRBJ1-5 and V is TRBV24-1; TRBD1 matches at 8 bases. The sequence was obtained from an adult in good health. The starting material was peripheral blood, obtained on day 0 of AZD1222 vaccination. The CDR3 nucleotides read TGTGCCACCAGTCCAGGGGGCCGTCAGCCCCAGCATTTT. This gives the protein CATSPGGRQPQHF.